This entry concerns a single T cell receptor (beta chain). The data were obtained in a study of T-cell memory formation after mild COVID-19. Per germline, CDR1 MNHEY and CDR2 SVGEGT. The V segment lost 1 base and the J segment 2 bases; nucleotides outside the gene matches: 12. CDR3 length equals 18 residues. One entry per CDR3 protein results from TCRdb running MiXCR on the 5' RACE reads. The sample contains 550,000 to 650,000 distinct CDR3 sequences, approximately 15% of which appear only once. The sequenced material came from PBMCs or a T cell subset sorted from them (not recorded which). The chain joins TRBV6-2 or TRBV6-3 to TRBJ2-7, with 9 bases identical to TRBD1. This receptor was taken from an adult woman who had mild COVID-19 (a few samples of this study predate the infection). Cell type and time point are not known. This chain's CDR3 is CASSYLGGRTGDTYEQYF. The DNA of the CDR3 is TGTGCCAGCAGTTACTTGGGCGGAAGGACAGGGGATACCTACGAGCAGTACTTC.